These 13 T cell receptor beta chains were all obtained from the same sample, sequenced in a study of T cell changes during pregnancy in multiple sclerosis. Assay: immunoSEQ multiplex PCR; the TCRdb copy retains only in-frame clones and omits some. The sample has tens of thousands of clones; more than 90% are singletons. Sequenced material: CD8+ T cells from peripheral blood mononuclear cells, taken before pregnancy. The receptor source for this set is a female donor with multiple sclerosis, enrolled in a pregnancy study.

This chain uses TRBV9 with TRBJ2-3; 8 bases map to TRBD2. The junction had 3 bases not matched to a gene; V was cut back by 2 bases and J by 4 bases. The CDR3 extends over 14 amino acids. Germline V gives CDR1 SGDLS, CDR2 YYNGEE. CDR3 nucleotides: TGTGCCAGCAGCGTCGGACTAGCCGCAGATACGCAGTATTTT. Translating it yields CASSVGLAADTQYF.

This rearrangement joins TRBV10-3 to TRBJ2-7, with 10 bases matching TRBD1. This CDR3 has 18 amino acids. Germline V lookup: CDR1 ENHRY, CDR2 SYGVKD. The ends lost 2 bases at V and 4 bases at J; junction bases unmatched: 14. CDR3 nucleotides: TGTGCCATCAGTGAGCCGGGTAGCATGACAGGGGGCTTTTACGAGCAGTACTTC. It specifies CAISEPGSMTGGFYEQYF.

The genes are TRBV27 and TRBJ2-2; D might be TRBD2 (6 bases). From germline, CDR1 is MNHEY and CDR2 SMNVEV (reference sequence). Trimming stripped 6 bases from V and 4 bases from J, with 12 bases between. The CDR3 has 14 residues. The CDR3 region is CASRPGRGTGELFF. Here the CDR3 DNA reads TGTGCCAGCAGGCCCGGGAGAGGCACCGGGGAGCTGTTTTTT.

The V gene is TRBV9, the J gene TRBJ1-5; D not certain. This CDR3 contains 14 residues. CDR1 and CDR2 (germline): SGDLS, YYNGEE. V was shortened by 3 bases and J by 2 bases, with 9 bases between the two germline ends. The CDR3 region is CASSADAGNQPQHF. The CDR3 region has the DNA TGTGCCAGCAGCGCCGACGCGGGCAATCAGCCCCAGCATTTT.

The CDR3 DNA reads TGTGCCAGCAGGAAGGACAGGGGGGAATCCTACGAGCAGTACTTC. This codes for CASRKDRGESYEQYF. The chain employs TRBV27 and TRBJ2-7; TRBD1 matches at 10 bases. The germline V gene has CDR1 MNHEY and CDR2 SMNVEV (reference sequence). Trimming took 6 bases from V and 1 from J; bases not matched to a gene: 6. The CDR3 covers 15 residues.

This clone was recorded a few times. This rearrangement joins TRBV4-2 to TRBJ2-7; 8 positions match TRBD2. The junction had 2 bases not matched to a gene; V was cut back by 1 base and J by 0 bases. The germline V gene encodes CDR1 LGHNA and CDR2 YNFKEQ. The CDR3 covers 15 residues. CDR3 nucleotide sequence: TGTGCCAGCAGCCAAGCCCGGGGGGGCTCCTACGAGCAGTACTTC. Encoded protein: CASSQARGGSYEQYF.

This clone was counted once. The rearrangement joins TRBV29-1 to TRBJ2-7, with 8 bases identical to TRBD2. Trimming cost V 0 bases and J 3 bases; bases outside gene matches: 4. The germline V gene encodes CDR1 SQVTM and CDR2 ANQGSEA. This CDR3 is built from 14 residues. The CDR3 DNA reads TGCAGCGTTGAAGAACGGGGGGGACGCTACGAGCAGTACTTC. This sequence encodes CSVEERGGRYEQYF.

The rearrangement links TRBV7-2 to TRBJ1-3; maybe TRBD1 (5 bases). The germline CDR1 and CDR2 sequences are SGHTA and FQGNSA. The CDR3 runs 13 residues. Trimming removed 5 bases from V and 4 bases from J, with 9 bases in between. In nucleotides, the CDR3 is TGTGCCAGCAGCCAGGGACTCGGAAACACCATATATTTT. It yields the protein CASSQGLGNTIYF.

This chain uses TRBV15 with TRBJ2-7, with D unclear. The CDR3 sequence is 13 residues long. Germline V gene sequence: CDR1 LNHNV, CDR2 YYDKDF (reference sequence). Trimming pared 0 bases from V and 3 bases from J, leaving 6 bases between. As DNA, the CDR3 is TGTGCCACCAGCAGAGATAGGAGCTACGAGCAGTACTTC. Encoded protein: CATSRDRSYEQYF.

This clone was recorded once. This chain links TRBV7-2 with TRBJ2-7, with 8 bases lining up with TRBD1. The junction had 8 bases not matched to a gene; V was cut back by 7 bases and J by 3 bases. The CDR3 runs to 14 residues. Germline lookup yields CDR1 SGHTA and CDR2 FQGNSA. Written as DNA, the CDR3 is TGTGCCAGCAAGACGGGACAGGTGAACTACGAGCAGTACTTC. Its translation: CASKTGQVNYEQYF.

V usage is TRBV6-1 and J usage is TRBJ2-1, with 10 bases identical to TRBD2. The CDR3 sequence is 13 residues long. V lost 11 bases, J lost 3 bases, and 4 bases stayed unmatched. Germline CDR1 is MNHNS and CDR2 is SASEGT. CDR3: CAGGLAVYNEQFF. CDR3 DNA sequence: TGTGCCGGTGGACTAGCGGTCTACAATGAGCAGTTCTTC.

DNA for the CDR3: TGTGCCAGCCGAGGGCAGGGGGGATGGACCGGGGAGCTGTTTTTT. This gives the protein CASRGQGGWTGELFF. The chain employs TRBV27 and TRBJ2-2, with D perhaps matching TRBD1 (7 bases). The V gene lost 8 bases and the J gene lost 5 bases, with 18 bases spanning the gap. The V gene's germline CDR1 is MNHEY and CDR2 SMNVEV (reference sequence). The CDR3 is 15 residues long.

The rearrangement joins TRBV10-3 to TRBJ2-7; tentatively, D is TRBD2 (7 bases). V shed 2 bases and J shed 2 bases, with 16 bases lying between them. The germline V gene has CDR1 ENHRY and CDR2 SYGVKD. CDR3 size: 16 residues. As DNA, the CDR3 is TGTGCCATCAGTGAGCCATCTAGAGGGGGGGCCTACGAGCAGTACTTC. Translated, it gives CAISEPSRGGAYEQYF.